The sequence of this T cell receptor beta chain was determined in a study of blood T cell repertoires in COVID-19. Study-wide background: Acute-phase and convalescent COVID-19 samples originated in the United States, Italy and Spain. Sources were T cells, B-cell-depleted T cells, or PBMCs; the material itself was cDNA or gDNA.

Assay: immunoSEQ multiplex PCR; the TCRdb copy retains only in-frame clones and omits some. This sample yields about 220,000 clones, of which over 75% are seen a single time; 3% to 3.5% belongs to the top ten. Germline CDR1 SGHRS, CDR2 YFSETQ. V gave up 4 bases and J gave up 5 bases, with 17 bases separating them. This CDR3 comprises 15 residues. The specimen was PBMCs or T cells enriched from blood (not recorded which). The chain joins TRBV5-1 to TRBJ2-3; perhaps TRBD2 as D (5 bases). The TCR comes from a woman in her sixties or seventies who had recovered from COVID-19. The CDR3 DNA is TGCGCCAGCAGCCAATCTGGTATAGCGCAAGATACGCAGTATTTT. Translating it yields CASSQSGIAQDTQYF.